These 28 T cell receptor beta chains were all obtained from the same sample, sequenced in a study of PD-L1 blockade in urothelial cancer. The sample's time point: pretreatment peripheral blood. Repertoires were generated with immunoSEQ multiplex PCR, while TCRdb's copy carries only in-frame clones and drops some. The profile shows tens of thousands of clones, less than 90% of them singletons. The sequences come from PBMCs, collected around atezolizumab (anti-PD-L1) treatment. These receptors originate from a woman aged 70 to 79 with urothelial cancer.

The V call is TRBV6-5, the J call TRBJ2-5; TRBD2 agrees at 7 bases. The end of the DNA is better explained by TRBJ2-7, so the J call may be wrong. Per the germline V gene, CDR1 is MNHEY and CDR2 is SVGAGI. The length of the CDR3 is 15 residues. The CDR3 DNA reads TGTGCCAGCAGTCCCCCCTTAGCGGGCCTCTACGAGCAGTACTTC. This translates into CASSPPLAGLYEQYF.

This chain links TRBV7-2 with TRBJ1-6, with 8 bases matching TRBD1. This CDR3 has 16 amino acids. With V trimmed by 4 bases and J by 7 bases, 9 bases remained unmatched. Germline CDR1 is SGHTA and CDR2 is FQGNSA. The CDR3 sequence is CASSSGQGLGNSPLHF. CDR3 sequence (DNA): TGTGCCAGCAGCTCCGGACAGGGCCTGGGAAATTCACCCCTCCACTTT.

This clone was counted ten times or more. The rearrangement joins TRBV7-9 to TRBJ2-3; 7 bases fit TRBD2. The CDR3 is made up of 15 amino acids. The V and J ends lost 7 bases and 0 bases, in that order; junction bases with no gene match: 7. CDR1 is SEHNR and CDR2 is FQNEAQ in the germline V gene (reference sequence). CDR3 nucleotide sequence: TGTGCCAGCACCCCATGGGAGGGTAGCACAGATACGCAGTATTTT. It codes for CASTPWEGSTDTQYF.

Details on this clone: This specimen includes other DNA sequences encoding the same CDR3. The chain combines TRBV27 with TRBJ2-2; 10 nucleotides align to TRBD1. The CDR3 covers 14 residues. The ends lost 3 bases at V and 5 bases at J; junction bases unmatched: 0. The germline V gene encodes CDR1 MNHEY and CDR2 SMNVEV (reference sequence). For the CDR3, the DNA is TGTGCCAGCAGTTTGGGACAGGGGACCGGGGAGCTGTTTTTT. Translated, it gives CASSLGQGTGELFF.

The chain has TRBV6-1 and TRBJ2-2; 7 bases are shared with TRBD1. With V trimmed by 8 bases and J by 1 base, 7 bases remained unmatched. The CDR3 is made up of 15 amino acids. The germline CDR1 and CDR2 sequences are MNHNS and SASEGT. CDR3 in amino acids: CASRVGTVNTGELFF. The CDR3, as DNA: TGTGCCAGCCGCGTCGGGACAGTGAACACCGGGGAGCTGTTTTTT.

This clone was picked up one time. The rearrangement links TRBV27 to TRBJ2-7, with TRBD1 as a possible D gene (6 bases). The CDR3 spans 14 residues. CDR1 is MNHEY, CDR2 SMNVEV, per germline (reference sequence). V lost 5 bases and J 3 bases, leaving 14 bases between the germline ends. Written as DNA, the CDR3 is TGTGCCAGCAGTACCCAACAGGGTGTCTACGAGCAGTACTTC. Its translation: CASSTQQGVYEQYF.

This chain links TRBV2 with TRBJ2-3; no firm D call. V was clipped by 0 bases and J by 1 base, with 5 bases between them. From germline, CDR1 is SNHLY and CDR2 FYNNEI. The CDR3 consists of 14 residues. The CDR3 DNA reads as TGTGCCAGCAGTGAAGCGCGAGGCACAGATACGCAGTATTTT. This codes for CASSEARGTDTQYF.

The CDR3 reads CASSRTGVSNQPQHF. The CDR3 DNA is TGTGCCAGCAGCCGCACAGGGGTTAGCAATCAGCCCCAGCATTTT. This chain links TRBV9 with TRBJ1-5; 7 nucleotides align to TRBD1. The V gene's germline CDR1 is SGDLS and CDR2 YYNGEE. J was trimmed by 0 bases and V by 4 bases; bases with no gene match: 4. This CDR3 contains 15 residues.

V gene TRBV5-5 combines with J gene TRBJ1-2; 8 positions match TRBD1. Trimming cost V 0 bases and J 8 bases; bases outside gene matches: 3. The CDR3 covers 13 residues. Germline V gives CDR1 SGHKS, CDR2 YYEKEE (reference sequence). CDR3 bases: TGTGCCAGCAGCTTGGCAGGGGGCCGGGGCTACACCTTC. Residues: CASSLAGGRGYTF.

The chain employs TRBV28 and TRBJ1-1; 9 bases match TRBD1. CDR1 is MDHEN and CDR2 is SYDVKM in the germline V gene. V gave up 7 bases and J gave up 3 bases; unmatched junction bases: 6. This CDR3 has 14 amino acids. DNA of the CDR3: TGTGCCAGCAACTTGGACAGGGGCGACACTGAAGCTTTCTTT. This translates into CASNLDRGDTEAFF.

The chain employs TRBV12-5 and TRBJ2-5; possible D gene TRBD1, 6 bases. V gave up 9 bases and J gave up 1 base, with 12 bases separating them. The CDR3 is made up of 13 amino acids. Germline CDR1 LGHNT, CDR2 FRNRAP. The CDR3 DNA is TGTGCTAGCTGGGGGCGGGTCCAAGAGACCCAGTACTTC. Its protein product is CASWGRVQETQYF.

The genes are TRBV28 and TRBJ2-7; TRBD2 aligns across 9 bases. This CDR3 contains 16 residues. The germline V gene has CDR1 MDHEN and CDR2 SYDVKM. Losses at the gene ends were 5 bases for V and 0 bases for J; bases not matched to a gene: 8. CDR3 in amino acids: CASSPPSGIISYEQYF. The CDR3 DNA reads as TGTGCCAGCAGTCCCCCTAGCGGGATTATCTCCTACGAGCAGTACTTC.

The V gene is TRBV6-1, the J gene TRBJ1-5; D might be TRBD1 (6 bases). Trimming pared 4 bases from V and 2 bases from J, leaving 15 bases between. The CDR3 is 16 residues long. CDR1 MNHNS and CDR2 SASEGT come from the germline V gene. CDR3 nucleotides: TGTGCCAGCAGTGGTCCAGGGGTTAGTGGCAATCAGCCCCAGCATTTT. As protein: CASSGPGVSGNQPQHF.

The chain has TRBV7-2 and TRBJ2-7; the D gene is possibly TRBD2 (5 bases). CDR1 is SGHTA, CDR2 FQGNSA, per germline. With 2 bases removed from V and 0 bases from J, the gap between germline ends came to 8 bases. The CDR3 extends over 14 amino acids. The CDR3 DNA sequence: TGTGCCAGCAGCTTAAGACTATCCTCCTACGAGCAGTACTTC. It translates to CASSLRLSSYEQYF.

Here the CDR3 DNA reads TGCGCCAGCAGCTTTCTCGGACAGGCGAACAATGAGCAGTTCTTC. As protein: CASSFLGQANNEQFF. The rearrangement links TRBV5-1 to TRBJ2-1; 7 nucleotides agree with TRBD1. The V segment lost 2 bases and the J segment 5 bases; nucleotides outside the gene matches: 7. The germline CDR1 and CDR2 sequences are SGHRS and YFSETQ. CDR3 length: 15 residues.

The chain uses TRBV5-1 and TRBJ2-7; D possibly corresponds to TRBD2 (6 bases). The CDR3 is 14 amino acids. The V and J ends lost 0 bases and 2 bases respectively, with 9 bases between them. Per germline, CDR1 SGHRS and CDR2 YFSETQ. CDR3 protein: CASSLAGLPYEQYF. The DNA for the CDR3 is TGCGCCAGCAGCTTGGCGGGACTCCCCTACGAGCAGTACTTC.

The rearrangement joins TRBV4-1 to TRBJ1-1; a weak D match, TRBD1 (5 bases). V was cut by 5 bases and J by 4 bases, with 17 bases left in between. CDR3 length equals 15 residues. From germline, CDR1 is MGHRA and CDR2 YSYEKL. CDR3: CASSTLAGISTEAFF. CDR3 in DNA: TGCGCCAGCAGCACCCTGGCAGGGATAAGCACTGAAGCTTTCTTT.

CDR3 sequence reads: CASSSVTSGGVMAETQYF. CDR3 nucleotide sequence: TGTGCCAGCAGCTCCGTAACTAGCGGGGGGGTAATGGCGGAGACCCAGTACTTC. The gene calls are TRBV13 and TRBJ2-5, with 13 bases matching TRBD2. The CDR3 loop spans 18 amino acids. Trimming took 4 bases from V and 5 from J; bases not matched to a gene: 13. CDR1 PRHDT and CDR2 FYEKMQ come from the germline V gene (reference sequence).

This chain joins TRBV5-8 and TRBJ2-2; 10 bases align to TRBD2. CDR1 is SGHTS and CDR2 is YDEGEE in the germline V gene. J was trimmed by 3 bases and V by 1 base; bases with no gene match: 6. The CDR3 runs to 17 residues. The CDR3 is CASSLPLAGDHTGELFF. The CDR3 DNA reads TGTGCCAGCAGCTTGCCCCTAGCGGGAGATCACACCGGGGAGCTGTTTTTT. The whole variable domain, filled in from reference TRBV5-8 and TRBJ2-2, reads EAGVTQSPTHLIKTRGQQATLRCSPISGHTSVYWYQQALGLGLQFLLWYDEGEERNRGNFPPRFSGRQFPNYSSELNVNALELEDSALYLCASSLPLAGDHTGELFFGEGSRLTVL.

This chain joins TRBV7-2 and TRBJ2-7, with TRBD2 matching 14 bases. V lost 4 bases and J lost 2; bases outside the gene matches: 7. The germline V gene has CDR1 SGHTA and CDR2 FQGNSA. This CDR3 is built from 17 residues. CDR3: CASSSRTSGGYTYEQYF. CDR3 bases: TGTGCCAGCAGCTCCAGGACTAGCGGGGGGTATACCTACGAGCAGTACTTC.

The chain recombines TRBV7-2 with TRBJ1-1; unclear D gene. V was shortened by 1 base and J by 1 base, with 7 bases between the two germline ends. Germline CDR1 SGHTA, CDR2 FQGNSA. The length of the CDR3 is 14 residues. This CDR3 is CASSLEAGNTEAFF. Here the CDR3 DNA reads TGTGCCAGCAGCTTAGAGGCAGGGAACACTGAAGCTTTCTTT.

This chain links TRBV10-3 with TRBJ2-3, with 8 bases fitting TRBD2. This CDR3 has 15 amino acids. V shed 3 bases, J shed 2 bases, and the junction held 4 bases outside the gene matches. Germline CDR1 is ENHRY and CDR2 is SYGVKD. The CDR3 sequence: CAISDERGLTDTQYF. In DNA, the CDR3 is TGTGCCATCAGTGACGAGCGGGGGCTCACAGATACGCAGTATTTT.

The V gene is TRBV19, the J gene TRBJ1-5; TRBD1 agrees at 9 bases. CDR3 length: 15 amino acids. Germline CDR1 and CDR2: LNHDA and SQIVND (reference sequence). The ends lost 4 bases at V and 5 bases at J; junction bases unmatched: 6. The chain's CDR3 is CASSTDRGSYQPQHF. The CDR3 nucleotides read TGTGCCAGTAGTACGGACAGGGGCTCATATCAGCCCCAGCATTTT.

The chain carries TRBV6-1 and TRBJ2-5, with a tentative D call TRBD2 (5 bases). Trimming took 6 bases from V and 5 from J, leaving 10 bases between them. This CDR3 spans 12 amino acids. Germline loops: CDR1 MNHNS, CDR2 SASEGT. CDR3 sequence: CASRRVAETQYF. The CDR3 nucleotides read TGTGCCAGCAGGAGGGTTGCGGAGACCCAGTACTTC.

This sequence joins TRBV6-4 and TRBJ2-6; 10 bases map to TRBD1. The CDR3 extends over 16 amino acids. V shed 7 bases, J shed 0 bases, and the junction held 3 bases outside the gene matches. Germline V gene lookup returns CDR1 MRHNA and CDR2 SNTAGT. The chain's CDR3 is CASTRTGGSGANVLTF. The CDR3 DNA sequence: TGTGCCAGCACTCGGACAGGGGGCTCTGGGGCCAACGTCCTGACTTTC.

The chain combines TRBV18 with TRBJ2-1, with TRBD1 as a possible D gene (5 bases). The germline CDR1 and CDR2 sequences are KGHSH and LQKENI. Trimming took 1 base from V and 10 from J, leaving 8 bases between them. The CDR3 contains 12 residues. The CDR3 region is CASSPQGQEQFF. CDR3 in DNA: TGTGCCAGCTCACCACAGGGGCAGGAGCAGTTCTTC.

The rearrangement uses TRBV2 and TRBJ1-5; D may be TRBD1 (5 bases). CDR1 and CDR2 from the germline V gene are SNHLY and FYNNEI. V was clipped by 1 base and J by 6 bases, with 10 bases between them. The CDR3 has 14 residues. This chain's CDR3 is CASSEVREAQPQHF. The CDR3 DNA reads TGTGCCAGCAGTGAAGTCAGGGAGGCTCAGCCCCAGCATTTT. Variable domain in full (rest from reference TRBV2 and TRBJ1-5): EPEVTQTPSHQVTQMGQEVILRCVPISNHLYFYWYRQILGQKVEFLVSFYNNEISEKSEIFDDQFSVERPDGSNFTLKIRSTKLEDSAMYFCASSEVREAQPQHFGDGTRLSIL.

The chain is built from TRBV18 and TRBJ1-2; 7 nucleotides match TRBD1. The trim removed 6 bases at V and 2 bases at J, leaving 3 bases unmatched. The germline CDR1 and CDR2 sequences are KGHSH and LQKENI. The CDR3 is 13 residues long. The CDR3, as DNA: TGTGCCAGCTCTCTACAGGGGAACTATGGCTACACCTTC. Translation: CASSLQGNYGYTF.